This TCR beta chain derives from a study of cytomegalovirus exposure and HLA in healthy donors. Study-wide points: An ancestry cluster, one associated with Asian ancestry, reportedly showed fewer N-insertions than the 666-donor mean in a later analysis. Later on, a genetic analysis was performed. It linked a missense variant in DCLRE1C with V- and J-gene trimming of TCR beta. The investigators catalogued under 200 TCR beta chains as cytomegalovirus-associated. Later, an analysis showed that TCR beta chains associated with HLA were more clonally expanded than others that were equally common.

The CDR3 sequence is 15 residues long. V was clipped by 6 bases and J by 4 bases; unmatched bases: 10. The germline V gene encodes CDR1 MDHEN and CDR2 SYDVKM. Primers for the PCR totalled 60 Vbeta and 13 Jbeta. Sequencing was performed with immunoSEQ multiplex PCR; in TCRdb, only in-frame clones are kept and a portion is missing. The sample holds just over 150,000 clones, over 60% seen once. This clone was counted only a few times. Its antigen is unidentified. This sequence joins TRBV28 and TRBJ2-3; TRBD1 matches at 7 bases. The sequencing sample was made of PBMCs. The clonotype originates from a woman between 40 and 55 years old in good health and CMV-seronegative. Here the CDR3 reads CASSARGQGADTQYF. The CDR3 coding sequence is TGTGCCAGCAGCGCGAGGGGGCAGGGGGCAGATACGCAGTATTTT.